This entry is about one T cell receptor beta chain. The data belong to a study of T cell changes during pregnancy in multiple sclerosis. Germline V gives CDR1 MNHEY, CDR2 SMNVEV (reference sequence). Trimming cost V 5 bases and J 3 bases, with 10 bases left between them. CDR3 length: 14 residues. Clones were sequenced by immunoSEQ multiplex PCR, and TCRdb holds only the in-frame ones, with some missing. The table records roughly 52,000 clones, roughly 92% of them present only once. This material consisted of CD4+ T cells from peripheral blood mononuclear cells, taken in the third trimester of pregnancy. This sequence joins TRBV27 and TRBJ2-2, with a tentative D call TRBD1 (5 bases). The origin of this receptor is a female donor with multiple sclerosis, enrolled in a pregnancy study. The CDR3 DNA reads as TGTGCCAGCAGTCCGACAGTGTACACCGGGGAGCTGTTTTTT. This encodes CASSPTVYTGELFF.